This TCR beta chain originates from a study of T cells after yellow fever vaccination. Study-level points and caveats: At approximately 95% for CD4 and about 87% for CD8, most primary-vaccination clones showed up again after the booster. A secondary response was less intense yet reached its peak sooner, at day 5 versus 15.

Via MiXCR, TCRdb re-called the 5' RACE reads, giving one row per CDR3 protein. This sample yields 240,000 or so distinct CDR3 sequences, of which about 7% are seen a single time; roughly 0.9% belongs to the top ten. This CDR3 is built from 15 residues. V gave up 6 bases and J gave up 6 bases, with 21 bases separating them. CDR1 is DFQATT and CDR2 is SNEGSKA in the germline V gene (reference sequence). This clonotype was counted only a few times. Its target is not known. This sample comprised CD4+ T cells sorted from PBMCs, obtained 15 days after the yellow fever booster vaccination. The origin of this receptor is a man younger than 45 who received the YFV17D yellow fever vaccine. V gene TRBV20-1 combines with J gene TRBJ2-1; a possible D gene is TRBD2 (5 bases). CDR3 coding DNA: TGCAGTGCGGAAAGGTTGCGGCGGGTTGGCAATGAGCAGTTCTTC. Its protein product is CSAERLRRVGNEQFF.